This T cell receptor (beta chain) comes out of a study of response to subunit inactivated influenza vaccine. Points from the study as a whole: The study's authors posited that every seasonal influenza vaccination enlists few new T cells.

TCRdb called the RT-PCR reads again in MiXCR, with one record for every CDR3 protein. Of some 500,000 distinct CDR3 sequences in the sample, 10% to 15% were seen once. V shed 5 bases and J 2 bases; nucleotides not matched to a gene: 14. There are 17 residues in the CDR3. For this clonotype: Its antigen is not identified.

The receptor comes from a man in his forties or fifties who received an inactivated influenza vaccine. The rearrangement links TRBV12-3 or TRBV12-4 to TRBJ1-2; TRBD1 matches 7 bases. The sample here was PBMCs from blood, taken roughly 45 days after vaccination. The CDR3 loop reads CASSAHTGTESNYGYTF. DNA for the CDR3: TGTGCCAGCAGTGCACACACCGGGACAGAGTCCAACTATGGCTACACCTTC.